Each of the 22 T cell receptor beta chains below was sequenced from the same sample in a study of cytomegalovirus exposure and HLA in healthy donors. Vbeta (60) and Jbeta (13) primers were used in the PCR. Using immunoSEQ multiplex PCR, the repertoire was profiled, and TCRdb retains in-frame clones only, with some absent. The sample records roughly 180,000 clones, roughly 80% being singletons. Sequenced: PBMCs. The origin of the receptors is a male donor in good health and CMV-seronegative.

The chain is built from TRBV7-6 and TRBJ2-1; the match to TRBD1 covers 9 bases. V was pared by 5 bases and J by 7 bases, with 6 bases of the junction left unmatched. This CDR3 is built from 14 residues. Per germline, CDR1 SGHVS and CDR2 FNYEAQ. CDR3 protein: CASSVGQGGNEQFF. CDR3 nucleotide sequence: TGTGCCAGCAGCGTGGGACAGGGAGGGAATGAGCAGTTCTTC. Full variable domain (remainder filled in from reference TRBV7-6 and TRBJ2-1): GAGVSQSPRYKVTKRGQDVALRCDPISGHVSLYWYRQALGQGPEFLTYFNYEAQQDKSGLPNDRFSAERPEGSISTLTIQRTEQRDSAMYRCASSVGQGGNEQFFGPGTRLTVL.

The DNA for the CDR3 is TGTGCCAGTAGGGGAGGGCACAACTCCTACGAGCAGTACTTC. Protein product: CASRGGHNSYEQYF. The chain has TRBV19 and TRBJ2-7; 7 bases agree with TRBD2. The V and J ends lost 6 bases and 0 bases, in that order; junction bases with no gene match: 5. From germline, CDR1 is LNHDA and CDR2 SQIVND (reference sequence). CDR3 size: 14 residues.

V is TRBV27 and J is TRBJ1-1, with TRBD1 as a possible D gene (5 bases). The V and J ends lost 5 bases and 1 base respectively, with 14 bases between them. The CDR3 sequence is 15 residues long. Germline V lookup: CDR1 MNHEY, CDR2 SMNVEV (reference sequence). The CDR3 sequence: CASSPSRAKNTEAFF. The DNA for the CDR3 is TGTGCCAGCAGTCCCTCCAGGGCCAAGAACACTGAAGCTTTCTTT.

The gene calls are TRBV6-5 and TRBJ1-1; D perhaps matches TRBD1 (6 bases). The germline gives CDR1 MNHEY, CDR2 SVGAGI. This CDR3 contains 15 residues. Trimming pared 6 bases from V and 2 bases from J, leaving 16 bases between. CDR3 in amino acids: CASRWGHRSNTEAFF. DNA for the CDR3: TGTGCCAGCAGATGGGGACACCGGAGTAACACTGAAGCTTTCTTT.

This clone was counted between two and nine times. The rearrangement links TRBV7-6 to TRBJ2-7; 8 nucleotides align to TRBD2. Losses at the gene ends were 1 base for V and 5 bases for J; bases not matched to a gene: 7. The CDR3 sequence is 15 residues long. Looked up from germline, CDR1 is SGHVS and CDR2 is FNYEAQ. CDR3 in DNA: TGTGCCAGCAGCTTAGAATACGGGGGGGAAAACGAGCAGTACTTC. Translated, it gives CASSLEYGGENEQYF.

Here the CDR3 reads CAWNPQGNTEAFF. The CDR3, as DNA: TGTGCCTGGAACCCACAGGGCAACACTGAAGCTTTCTTT. The chain joins TRBV30 to TRBJ1-1; tentatively, D is TRBD1 (6 bases). V was pared by 4 bases and J by 2 bases, with 11 bases between. CDR1 GTSNPN and CDR2 SVGIG come from the germline V gene (reference sequence). This CDR3 region has 13 residues.

This chain connects TRBV11-3 to TRBJ2-6; D is ambiguous. Germline V lookup: CDR1 SGHNT, CDR2 YENEEA. The CDR3 has 14 amino acids. V lost 1 base and J lost 3, with 4 bases in between. This CDR3 reads CASSLGHGANVLTF. The CDR3 DNA follows: TGTGCCAGCAGCTTAGGACATGGGGCCAACGTCCTGACTTTC.

The chain uses TRBV5-1 and TRBJ1-2, with D unresolved. This CDR3 contains 13 residues. V shed 0 bases and J shed 4 bases, with 7 bases lying between them. The germline V gene has CDR1 SGHRS and CDR2 YFSETQ. The CDR3 nucleotides are TGCGCCAGCAGCTTGGAAAGCACCTATGGCTACACCTTC. It encodes CASSLESTYGYTF.

This chain links TRBV5-6 with TRBJ1-1; TRBD1 matches at 7 bases. Germline V gives CDR1 SGHDT, CDR2 YYEEEE. With 4 bases clipped from V and 0 bases from J, the junction kept 9 bases outside the gene matches. The CDR3 has 16 amino acids. CDR3 DNA sequence: TGTGCCAGCAGCGGGCGGGACAGCAGCATGAACACTGAAGCTTTCTTT. It translates to CASSGRDSSMNTEAFF.

The CDR3 DNA reads TGTGCCATCAGTGAGGGGCAGGGGGCTATGGGCACTGAAGCTTTCTTT. This translates into CAISEGQGAMGTEAFF. The genes are TRBV10-3 and TRBJ1-1, with 8 bases identical to TRBD1. The V gene's germline CDR1 is ENHRY and CDR2 SYGVKD. CDR3 size: 16 residues. V was pared by 2 bases and J by 4 bases, with 9 bases of the junction left unmatched.

The V call is TRBV2, the J call TRBJ2-7; perhaps TRBD1 as D (5 bases). Between the trimmed V and J ends, which lost 0 bases and 1 base, there was a span of 22 bases. Looked up from germline, CDR1 is SNHLY and CDR2 is FYNNEI. This CDR3 has 19 amino acids. CDR3 coding DNA: TGTGCCAGCAGTGAAGCGCCACAACAAACGACAGACCCATCCTACGAGCAGTACTTC. This codes for CASSEAPQQTTDPSYEQYF.

The rearrangement links TRBV5-1 to TRBJ2-3; 10 positions agree with TRBD2. The J segment lost 4 bases and the V segment lost 4 bases, leaving 9 bases of the junction unmatched. CDR3 size: 16 residues. Germline CDR1 and CDR2: SGHRS and YFSETQ. CDR3 amino acids: CASSTRTSGPSDTQYF. CDR3 nucleotide sequence: TGCGCCAGCAGCACGCGGACTAGCGGCCCCTCAGATACGCAGTATTTT.

CDR3 in DNA: TGTGCCAGCAGCTTAGATTCCCTAGCCACAGATACGCAGTATTTT. Protein product: CASSLDSLATDTQYF. This chain connects TRBV11-2 to TRBJ2-3; maybe TRBD2 (5 bases). CDR1 and CDR2 (germline): SGHAT, FQNNGV. The CDR3 is 15 residues long. Between the trimmed V and J ends, which lost 0 bases and 2 bases, there was a span of 9 bases. Based on the CDR3 plus reference TRBV11-2 and TRBJ2-3, the full variable domain is EAGVAQSPRYKIIEKRQSVAFWCNPISGHATLYWYQQILGQGPKLLIQFQNNGVVDDSQLPKDRFSAERLKGVDSTLKIQPAKLEDSAVYLCASSLDSLATDTQYFGPGTRLTVL.

V is TRBV13 and J is TRBJ2-7, with a possible D match to TRBD2 (5 bases). Germline CDR1 is PRHDT and CDR2 is FYEKMQ (reference sequence). The CDR3 is 15 residues long. The V end lost 3 bases, the J end lost 1 base, and 13 bases lay between the germline ends. The CDR3 sequence is CASSLPSRASYEQYF. The CDR3 coding sequence is TGTGCCAGCAGCTTGCCTAGCAGAGCTTCCTACGAGCAGTACTTC.

This clone has more than one count but fewer than ten. The genes are TRBV4-1 and TRBJ1-1; D is uncertain. CDR1 is MGHRA and CDR2 is YSYEKL in the germline V gene. Trimming took 5 bases from V and 1 from J, leaving 5 bases between them. This CDR3 has 12 amino acids. The CDR3 sequence is CASSEQNTEAFF. CDR3 nucleotide sequence: TGCGCCAGCAGCGAACAGAACACTGAAGCTTTCTTT.

The chain uses TRBV7-3 and TRBJ2-3; a possible D gene is TRBD2 (6 bases). CDR1 and CDR2 (germline): SGHTA, FQGTGA. This CDR3 contains 15 residues. V was pared by 5 bases and J by 3 bases, with 15 bases between. CDR3 nucleotides: TGTGCCAGCAGCCAAACAGCGGGTGTTACAGATACGCAGTATTTT. As protein: CASSQTAGVTDTQYF.

The chain couples TRBV7-9 to TRBJ2-3; 9 bases agree with TRBD2. The CDR3 is made up of 16 amino acids. The junction had 6 bases not matched to a gene; V was cut back by 5 bases and J by 0 bases. From germline, CDR1 is SEHNR and CDR2 FQNEAQ (reference sequence). As DNA, the CDR3 is TGTGCCAGCAGCCCCAGACTAGCGGAGAGCACAGATACGCAGTATTTT. This codes for CASSPRLAESTDTQYF.

The chain has TRBV19 and TRBJ1-1; 8 nucleotides match TRBD1. The CDR3 length is 12 residues. The ends lost 6 bases at V and 8 bases at J; junction bases unmatched: 5. Per germline, CDR1 LNHDA and CDR2 SQIVND (reference sequence). CDR3 sequence reads: CASSVGQGEAFF. The CDR3 DNA is TGTGCCAGTAGCGTCGGACAGGGCGAAGCTTTCTTT.

This sequence joins TRBV9 and TRBJ2-3, with D maybe TRBD1 (5 bases). There are 15 residues in the CDR3. Trimming took 3 bases from V and 5 from J, leaving 16 bases between them. Germline values: CDR1 SGDLS, CDR2 YYNGEE. The CDR3 DNA sequence: TGTGCCAGCAGCGAGAGAAGGGGCGACGTAGATACGCAGTATTTT. This translates into CASSERRGDVDTQYF.

The chain has TRBV28 and TRBJ1-2; the D gene is possibly TRBD1 (6 bases). The CDR3 length is 15 residues. Trimming stripped 4 bases from V and 6 bases from J, with 18 bases between. Germline-derived CDR1 and CDR2 are MDHEN and SYDVKM. The chain's CDR3 is CASSSRQDFWDGYTF. CDR3 nucleotide sequence: TGTGCCAGCAGTTCGAGACAGGATTTTTGGGATGGCTACACCTTC.

The V call is TRBV19, the J call TRBJ2-7; D possibly corresponds to TRBD2 (7 bases). V was clipped by 3 bases and J by 1 base, with 13 bases between them. This CDR3 has 15 amino acids. Germline lookup yields CDR1 LNHDA and CDR2 SQIVND (reference sequence). The CDR3 DNA reads TGTGCCAGTAGTATTGGGGGGGGCAGTTCCTACGAGCAGTACTTC. It codes for CASSIGGGSSYEQYF. Based on the CDR3 plus reference TRBV19 and TRBJ2-7, the full variable domain is DGGITQSPKYLFRKEGQNVTLSCEQNLNHDAMYWYRQDPGQGLRLIYYSQIVNDFQKGDIAEGYSVSREKKESFPLTVTSAQKNPTAFYLCASSIGGGSSYEQYFGPGTRLTVT.

The chain has TRBV27 and TRBJ1-6, with a possible D match to TRBD1 (5 bases). Germline lookup yields CDR1 MNHEY and CDR2 SMNVEV (reference sequence). The V end was cut by 7 bases, the J end by 10 bases, with 20 bases between. The CDR3 extends over 15 amino acids. CDR3 DNA: TGTGCCAGCACCATCAGGCGGGGCGGTGGCTCACCCCTCCACTTT. Translated: CASTIRRGGGSPLHF.